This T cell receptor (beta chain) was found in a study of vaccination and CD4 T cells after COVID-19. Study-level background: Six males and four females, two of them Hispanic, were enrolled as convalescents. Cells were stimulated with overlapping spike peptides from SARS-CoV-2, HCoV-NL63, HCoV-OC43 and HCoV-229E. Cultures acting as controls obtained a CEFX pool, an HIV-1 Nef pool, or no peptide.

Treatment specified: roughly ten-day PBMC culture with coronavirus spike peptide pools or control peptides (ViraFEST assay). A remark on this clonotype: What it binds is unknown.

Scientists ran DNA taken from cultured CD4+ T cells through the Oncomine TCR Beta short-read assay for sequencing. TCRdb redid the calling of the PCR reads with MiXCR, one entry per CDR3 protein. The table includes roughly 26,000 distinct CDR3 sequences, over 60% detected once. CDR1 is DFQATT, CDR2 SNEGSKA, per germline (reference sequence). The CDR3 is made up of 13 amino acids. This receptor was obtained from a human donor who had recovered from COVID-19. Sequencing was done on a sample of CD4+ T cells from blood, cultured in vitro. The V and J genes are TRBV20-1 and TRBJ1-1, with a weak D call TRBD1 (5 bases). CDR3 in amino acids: CTPSPAGGTEAFF. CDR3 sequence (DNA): TGCACTCCAAGCCCTGCTGGGGGCACTGAAGCTTTCTTT.